These T cell receptor beta chains were read from a single sample in a study of blood T cell repertoires in COVID-19. The table came from immunoSEQ multiplex PCR; TCRdb's copy has only in-frame clones and leaves some out. This table holds around 230,000 clones, roughly 89% found once. The sequenced sample was PBMCs or T cells enriched from blood (not recorded which). These receptors were collected from a woman aged 25 to 45 with acute COVID-19. CDR3s include the opening cysteine and the closing phenylalanine or tryptophan. The D gene is left open where the match is weak. Only some rows state a clone size, as once, few, many or a class for expanded clones.

V	size	J	D	CDR3	DNA
TRBV15	.	TRBJ2-1	.	CATSRVATREQFF	TGTGCCACCAGCAGAGTGGCAACCAGGGAGCAGTTCTTC
TRBV2	.	TRBJ2-1	.	CASKETVSRNEQFF	TGTGCCAGCAAGGAGACTGTCAGTCGCAATGAGCAGTTCTTC
TRBV29-1	.	TRBJ2-5	TRBD1	CSVVLGTAQETQYF	TGCAGCGTGGTGCTGGGGACAGCACAAGAGACCCAGTACTTC
TRBV5-1	.	TRBJ1-1	TRBD1	CASSGDRESTEAFF	TGCGCCAGCAGCGGGGACAGGGAGAGCACTGAAGCTTTCTTT
TRBV5-5	.	TRBJ2-7	.	CASSLGTSRYEQYF	TGTGCCAGCAGCTTGGGAACTAGCAGGTACGAGCAGTACTTC
TRBV6-1	.	TRBJ2-4	TRBD1	CASSEKGAGIFLAKNIQYF	TGTGCCAGCAGTGAAAAGGGGGCGGGCATCTTCTTAGCCAAAAACATTCAGTACTTC
TRBV10-1	.	TRBJ2-5	.	CASSKGVKETQYF	TGCGCCAGCAGCAAGGGAGTGAAAGAGACCCAGTACTTC
TRBV5-6	.	TRBJ1-2	.	CASSLPGHGLGGYTF	TGTGCCAGCAGCTTACCGGGACACGGGTTGGGTGGCTACACCTTC
TRBV10-1	.	TRBJ2-3	TRBD1	CASSDRDSRRYTQYF	TGCGCCAGCTCCGACCGGGACAGCCGACGTTATACGCAGTATTTT
TRBV6-2/TRBV6-3	once	TRBJ1-5	.	CASSYLSQPQHF	TGTGCCAGCAGTTACTTATCTCAGCCCCAGCATTTT
TRBV4-1	once	TRBJ2-3	TRBD2	CASSQVFSGGAGDTQYF	TGCGCCAGCAGCCAAGTGTTTAGCGGGGGGGCCGGGGATACGCAGTATTTT
TRBV5-1	.	TRBJ2-4	.	CASSGGSTLAKNIQYF	TGCGCCAGCAGCGGGGGGAGTACGTTAGCCAAAAACATTCAGTACTTC
TRBV19	.	TRBJ1-2	.	CASSPRTADYGYTF	TGTGCCAGTAGTCCCCGGACAGCCGACTATGGCTACACCTTC
TRBV2	.	TRBJ2-7	TRBD1	CASKGQGWEQYF	TGTGCCAGCAAGGGACAGGGGTGGGAGCAGTACTTC
TRBV9	.	TRBJ2-1	TRBD2	CASSVRTSGGGNEQFF	TGTGCCAGCAGCGTAAGGACTAGCGGGGGAGGCAATGAGCAGTTCTTC
TRBV24-1	few	TRBJ2-4	.	CATSDENIQYF	TGTGCCACCAGTGACGAGAACATTCAGTACTTC
TRBV5-1	.	TRBJ1-1	.	CASSSTTGNTAFF	TGCGCCAGCAGCTCGACGACAGGTAATACGGCTTTCTTT
TRBV4-3	.	TRBJ1-4	.	CASSQEPQGGEKLFF	TGCGCCAGCAGCCAAGAGCCCCAGGGAGGGGAAAAACTGTTTTTT
TRBV2	.	TRBJ2-7	TRBD2	CASREIAGRYYEQYF	TGTGCCAGCAGGGAAATAGCGGGCCGATACTACGAGCAGTACTTC
TRBV29-1	.	TRBJ2-5	.	CSVLQAQETQYF	TGCAGCGTCTTGCAAGCCCAAGAGACCCAGTACTTC
TRBV7-8	.	TRBJ1-5	TRBD1	CASSLVGGGRQPQHF	TGTGCCAGCAGCTTAGTAGGGGGCGGGCGTCAGCCCCAGCATTTT
TRBV5-1	.	TRBJ1-5	.	CASSLGQASAPQHF	TGCGCCAGCAGCTTGGGTCAGGCCTCGGCGCCCCAGCATTTT
TRBV12-3/TRBV12-4	.	TRBJ1-2	.	CASSSQVFGYTF	TGTGCCAGCAGTTCACAGGTTTTTGGCTACACCTTC
TRBV5-1	once	TRBJ1-5	TRBD1	CASSLQGDQPQHF	TGCGCCAGCAGCCTACAGGGGGATCAGCCCCAGCATTTT
TRBV28	.	TRBJ1-6	.	CASSQDKYNSPLHF	TGTGCCAGCAGCCAGGACAAGTATAATTCACCCCTCCACTTT
TRBV18	.	TRBJ1-5	.	CASSPGQSDPQHF	TGTGCCAGCTCACCGGGTCAGAGCGATCCCCAGCATTTT
TRBV5-6	once	TRBJ1-5	.	CASSLAISNQPQHF	TGTGCCAGCAGCTTAGCGATTAGCAATCAGCCCCAGCATTTT
TRBV23-1	few	TRBJ1-5	.	CASSQSRADKPSNQPQHF	TGCGCCAGCAGTCAATCGAGGGCAGATAAACCTAGCAATCAGCCCCAGCATTTT
TRBV3-1/TRBV3-2	.	TRBJ1-2	.	CASSGQLVYGYTF	TGTGCCAGCAGCGGACAACTCGTCTATGGCTACACCTTC
TRBV9	.	TRBJ2-1	.	CASSAVVSAGQFF	TGTGCCAGCAGCGCCGTAGTCTCCGCCGGGCAGTTCTTC
TRBV19	.	TRBJ2-5	.	CASSIDPVGRETQYF	TGTGCCAGTAGTATAGATCCCGTGGGGAGAGAGACCCAGTACTTC
TRBV11-1	.	TRBJ2-2	.	CASSLLTAPGTGELFF	TGTGCCAGCAGCTTATTGACAGCCCCGGGCACCGGGGAGCTGTTTTTT
TRBV6-5	.	TRBJ1-4	TRBD1	CASSYSHRGAEKLFF	TGTGCCAGCAGTTACTCGCACAGGGGCGCTGAAAAACTGTTTTTT
TRBV19	many	TRBJ1-1	TRBD1	CASSVDRATEAFF	TGTGCCAGTAGTGTCGACAGGGCCACTGAAGCTTTCTTT
TRBV7-3	few	TRBJ2-5	.	CASSPGGGGETQYF	TGTGCCAGCAGCCCGGGTGGCGGAGGGGAGACCCAGTACTTC
TRBV9	.	TRBJ2-2	.	CASSVTSGELFF	TGTGCCAGCAGCGTAACATCCGGGGAGCTGTTTTTT
TRBV9	.	TRBJ2-7	TRBD1	CASSVGTGAYEQYF	TGTGCCAGCAGCGTAGGGACAGGGGCTTACGAGCAGTACTTC
TRBV4-1	.	TRBJ1-6	.	CASSQAVGGDSGSPLHF	TGCGCCAGCAGCCAAGCGGTCGGCGGGGATTCAGGGTCACCCCTCCACTTT
TRBV5-6	.	TRBJ1-5	.	CASSLGHRDNQPQHF	TGTGCCAGCAGCTTGGGGCACAGAGACAATCAGCCCCAGCATTTT
TRBV6-6	.	TRBJ2-5	.	CASSYERPPGAETQYF	TGTGCCAGCAGTTACGAGCGCCCCCCGGGAGCGGAGACCCAGTACTTC
TRBV6-5	.	TRBJ2-7	TRBD1	CASSYSGTGVDEQYF	TGTGCCAGCAGTTACTCCGGGACAGGGGTTGACGAGCAGTACTTC
TRBV28	.	TRBJ1-2	TRBD1	CASSFMDRGYGYTF	TGTGCCAGCAGTTTCATGGACAGGGGATATGGCTACACCTTC